These T cell receptor beta chains were read from a single sample in a study of blood T cell repertoires in COVID-19. Repertoires were generated with immunoSEQ multiplex PCR, while TCRdb's copy carries only in-frame clones and drops some. The sample has 170,000 or so clones; around 86% are singletons. The sequenced sample consisted of peripheral blood. The receptors derive from a man between 50 and 59 years old with active or convalescent COVID-19. Both conserved end residues are part of each CDR3. The D gene is left open where the match is weak. Clone sizes are given selectively: once, few, many, or a class where the clone is expanded.

J: TRBJ1-2
V: TRBV18
size: few
D: TRBD1
CDR3: CASSPEGGGHGYGYTF
DNA: TGTGCCAGCTCACCAGAAGGAGGGGGCCATGGCTATGGCTACACCTTC

J: TRBJ1-2
V: TRBV10-1
size: -
D: -
CDR3: CASSEIPGDGYTF
DNA: TGCGCCAGCAGTGAGATACCAGGGGATGGCTACACCTTC

J: TRBJ1-2
V: TRBV27
size: few
D: TRBD1
CDR3: CASRALDRDDGYTF
DNA: TGTGCCAGCAGAGCCCTTGACAGGGATGATGGCTACACCTTC

J: TRBJ1-1
V: TRBV11-3
size: -
D: -
CDR3: CASRREMNTEAFF
DNA: TGTGCCAGCAGGAGGGAAATGAACACTGAAGCTTTCTTT

J: TRBJ2-1
V: TRBV24-1
size: -
D: TRBD2
CDR3: CATSDPGLAGGPYNEQFF
DNA: TGTGCCACCAGTGACCCAGGACTAGCGGGAGGTCCCTACAATGAGCAGTTCTTC

J: TRBJ2-2
V: TRBV19
size: once
D: -
CDR3: CASKDTNTGELFF
DNA: TGTGCCAGTAAGGACACTAACACCGGGGAGCTGTTTTTT

J: TRBJ2-6
V: TRBV4-1
size: -
D: TRBD1
CDR3: CASSQISVRGRSGANVLTF
DNA: TGCGCCAGCAGCCAAATCTCGGTCAGGGGGCGGTCTGGGGCCAACGTCCTGACTTTC

J: TRBJ1-3
V: TRBV5-1
size: -
D: -
CDR3: CASSLDLVSGNTIYF
DNA: TGCGCCAGCAGCTTGGATTTAGTATCTGGAAACACCATATATTTT

J: TRBJ2-1
V: TRBV5-1
size: -
D: TRBD2
CDR3: CASSLLFGGTSGYYNEQFF
DNA: TGCGCCAGCAGCTTGTTGTTCGGGGGAACTAGCGGATACTACAATGAGCAGTTCTTC

J: TRBJ2-1
V: TRBV6-5
size: once
D: -
CDR3: CAYKGRGYNEQFF
DNA: TGTGCCTACAAAGGTAGAGGATACAATGAGCAGTTCTTC

J: TRBJ1-2
V: TRBV11-2
size: -
D: -
CDR3: CASSLDSQIYGYTF
DNA: TGTGCCAGCAGCTTAGATTCCCAGATATATGGCTACACCTTC

J: TRBJ1-5
V: TRBV28
size: -
D: -
CDR3: CASRPEGGLYQPQHF
DNA: TGTGCCAGCAGGCCCGAGGGGGGACTATATCAGCCCCAGCATTTT

J: TRBJ1-2
V: TRBV19
size: -
D: -
CDR3: CASSIGPGGYTF
DNA: TGTGCCAGTAGTATAGGTCCGGGTGGCTACACCTTC

J: TRBJ1-2
V: TRBV25-1
size: -
D: -
CDR3: CATQAGGAYGYTF
DNA: TGTGCCACCCAGGCCGGGGGGGCCTATGGCTACACCTTC

J: TRBJ2-5
V: TRBV14
size: -
D: TRBD1
CDR3: CASSRERDRRGETQYF
DNA: TGTGCCAGCAGCCGAGAGAGGGACAGGAGGGGCGAGACCCAGTACTTC

J: TRBJ2-7
V: TRBV7-2
size: -
D: TRBD1
CDR3: CASSLTGQGAPYEQYF
DNA: TGTGCCAGCAGCTTAACCGGACAGGGGGCCCCCTACGAGCAGTACTTC

J: TRBJ2-2
V: TRBV6-1
size: -
D: -
CDR3: CASSEAAAVTGELFF
DNA: TGTGCCAGCAGTGAAGCGGCGGCAGTCACCGGGGAGCTGTTTTTT

J: TRBJ2-3
V: TRBV5-1
size: once
D: -
CDR3: CASREGADTQYF
DNA: TGCGCCAGCAGGGAGGGTGCAGATACGCAGTATTTT

J: TRBJ2-2
V: TRBV28
size: -
D: -
CDR3: CAIKRGGNTGELFF
DNA: TGTGCCATCAAGAGGGGGGGGAACACCGGGGAGCTGTTTTTT

J: TRBJ2-6
V: TRBV5-1
size: -
D: TRBD1
CDR3: CASSGTGYSGANVLTF
DNA: TGCGCCAGCAGCGGGACAGGGTACTCTGGGGCCAACGTCCTGACTTTC

J: TRBJ1-5
V: TRBV2
size: -
D: -
CDR3: CASSEVWTVKGQPQHF
DNA: TGTGCCAGCAGTGAAGTCTGGACAGTGAAGGGTCAGCCCCAGCATTTT

J: TRBJ1-1
V: TRBV6-2/TRBV6-3
size: -
D: -
CDR3: CASSHSNTEAFF
DNA: TGTGCCAGCAGCCACAGTAACACTGAAGCTTTCTTT

J: TRBJ1-4
V: TRBV7-2
size: many
D: -
CDR3: CASSFRPGEKLFF
DNA: TGTGCCAGCAGCTTCAGGCCTGGGGAAAAACTGTTTTTT

J: TRBJ2-5
V: TRBV18
size: -
D: TRBD2
CDR3: CASSPALRGGKETQYF
DNA: TGTGCCAGCTCACCAGCCCTTCGGGGGGGGAAAGAGACCCAGTACTTC

J: TRBJ2-5
V: TRBV24-1
size: -
D: TRBD2
CDR3: CATSDPTSGGDQETQYF
DNA: TGTGCCACCAGTGATCCAACTAGCGGGGGGGACCAAGAGACCCAGTACTTC

J: TRBJ2-4
V: TRBV4-3
size: -
D: TRBD1
CDR3: CASSQEGSGGHAKNIQYF
DNA: TGCGCCAGCAGCCAAGAAGGATCAGGGGGACACGCCAAAAACATTCAGTACTTC

J: TRBJ1-6
V: TRBV9
size: -
D: -
CDR3: CASSVGGKIDSPLHF
DNA: TGTGCCAGCAGCGTAGGAGGGAAAATTGATTCACCCCTCCACTTT

J: TRBJ2-3
V: TRBV7-2
size: -
D: -
CDR3: CASSLLRTDTQYF
DNA: TGTGCCAGCAGCCTCCTTCGGACAGATACGCAGTATTTT

J: TRBJ2-7
V: TRBV28
size: -
D: -
CDR3: CASSGTISGLYEQYF
DNA: TGTGCCAGCAGTGGTACAATTTCGGGATTATACGAGCAGTACTTC

J: TRBJ2-7
V: TRBV11-2
size: -
D: -
CDR3: CASSLSAVSSYEQYF
DNA: TGTGCCAGCAGCTTGTCGGCGGTCAGCTCCTACGAGCAGTACTTC

J: TRBJ2-1
V: TRBV10-3
size: -
D: TRBD2
CDR3: CAISETSGHYNEQFF
DNA: TGTGCCATCAGTGAAACTAGCGGGCACTACAATGAGCAGTTCTTC

J: TRBJ1-4
V: TRBV27
size: -
D: -
CDR3: CASSARHGEKLFF
DNA: TGTGCCAGCAGTGCCCGACATGGTGAAAAACTGTTTTTT

J: TRBJ1-1
V: TRBV11-3
size: -
D: -
CDR3: CASDWLREMNTEAFF
DNA: TGTGCCTCGGACTGGCTTCGGGAAATGAACACTGAAGCTTTCTTT

J: TRBJ2-1
V: TRBV18
size: -
D: -
CDR3: CASSPVRGIEQFF
DNA: TGTGCCAGCTCACCGGTTCGGGGAATTGAGCAGTTCTTC

J: TRBJ2-7
V: TRBV13
size: once
D: -
CDR3: CASKLVRDYEQYF
DNA: TGTGCCAGCAAGTTGGTAAGAGACTACGAGCAGTACTTC

J: TRBJ2-3
V: TRBV29-1
size: -
D: -
CDR3: CSVPRQYGDTQYF
DNA: TGCAGCGTCCCCAGACAGTATGGGGATACGCAGTATTTT

J: TRBJ1-2
V: TRBV29-1
size: -
D: -
CDR3: CSVGHPNYGYTF
DNA: TGCAGCGTGGGACACCCTAACTATGGCTACACCTTC

J: TRBJ1-4
V: TRBV28
size: -
D: -
CDR3: CASNRALGVWEKLFF
DNA: TGTGCCAGCAATAGGGCCCTCGGGGTTTGGGAAAAACTGTTTTTT

J: TRBJ2-7
V: TRBV11-2
size: -
D: -
CDR3: CASSFGVEEQYF
DNA: TGTGCCAGCAGCTTCGGGGTCGAGGAGCAGTACTTC

J: TRBJ1-2
V: TRBV29-1
size: -
D: -
CDR3: CSVAQNGYTF
DNA: TGCAGCGTTGCCCAAAATGGCTACACCTTC

J: TRBJ2-7
V: TRBV9
size: -
D: -
CDR3: CASSPLSNGVYEQYF
DNA: TGTGCCAGCAGCCCTCTTTCAAACGGGGTGTACGAGCAGTACTTC

J: TRBJ1-6
V: TRBV11-2
size: -
D: TRBD1
CDR3: CASSLRDRGGNSPLHF
DNA: TGTGCCAGCAGCTTAAGGGACAGGGGAGGTAATTCACCCCTCCACTTT